The clone carrying this TCR beta chain is labeled as medium-sized. The data derive from a study of tumor-infiltrating lymphocytes in oesophageal squamous cell carcinoma. Germline loops: CDR1 MNHEY, CDR2 SMNVEV (reference sequence). The CDR3 has 15 residues. The V and J ends lost 1 base and 2 bases, in that order; junction bases with no gene match: 4. MiXCR was run by TCRdb on the PCR reads, yielding one entry per CDR3 protein. The sample lists approximately 11,000 distinct CDR3 sequences; around 51% were seen once. The rearrangement links TRBV27 to TRBJ1-2; 7 bases map to TRBD1. The sequence derives from a male donor with esophageal squamous cell carcinoma. Sequencing was done on a sample of esophageal tumor tissue. The CDR3 nucleotides are TGTGCCAGCAGTTTATTTGGGACAGAGAACTATGGCTACACCTTC. The encoded protein is CASSLFGTENYGYTF.